The 3 T cell receptor beta chains below come from one sample, sequenced in a study of T cells in Graves' hyperthyroidism and ophthalmopathy. Amplification yielded TCR beta CDR3 regions, with RNA transcripts as the source. HTBI primers were the set used in a first-round RT-PCR of the TCR CDR3. TCRdb reprocessed the multiplex PCR reads with MiXCR, giving one entry per CDR3 protein. The sample lists some 250,000 distinct CDR3 sequences, just over 14% occurring once. Sequenced sample: blood. Every receptor here comes from a woman between 40 and 55 years old with Graves' hyperthyroidism that later progressed to Graves' ophthalmopathy.

With regard to this clonotype: This clone may be a read error of a much larger clone one base away. V gene TRBV7-9 combines with J gene TRBJ2-1; 11 bases fit TRBD2. In germline, CDR1 is SEHNR, CDR2 FQNEAQ (reference sequence). This CDR3 has 16 amino acids. The CDR3 loop reads CVSSQFWTSGQDEQFF. The CDR3 nucleotides read TGTGTCAGCAGCCAATTTTGGACTAGCGGGCAGGATGAGCAGTTCTTC.

The sample holds a few counts of this clonotype. The chain has TRBV20-1 and TRBJ1-6; 7 bases fit TRBD1. Trimming removed 2 bases from V and 7 bases from J; junction bases left unmatched: 8. In germline, CDR1 is DFQATT, CDR2 SNEGSKA (reference sequence). The CDR3 length is 15 residues. For the CDR3, the DNA is TGCAGTGCTAGACCTAAACCGGGACAGAATTCACCCCTCCACTTT. Protein product: CSARPKPGQNSPLHF.

In its sample, this clonotype was seen many times. The chain links TRBV4-1 to TRBJ2-6; D call uncertain. Per germline, CDR1 MGHRA and CDR2 YSYEKL. This CDR3 has 18 amino acids. V lost 1 base to trimming and J lost 4 bases, with 17 bases between them. The CDR3 sequence is CASSQVGRSPAGANVLTF. The CDR3 nucleotides read TGCGCCAGCAGCCAAGTCGGCAGGAGCCCAGCCGGGGCCAACGTCCTGACTTTC.